The 9 T cell receptor beta chains reported below all come from one sample, sequenced in a study of T cell repertoires in cytomegalovirus infection. These receptors lack a known antigen. Each CDR3 protein is one row after TCRdb ran MiXCR on the reads. Of around 540,000 distinct CDR3 sequences listed, roughly a third are singletons. The starting material was cultured PBMCs, obtained from culture after CMV antigen stimulation. The receptors come from a human donor in good health (CMV status not recorded). Some clones in this sample may be carry-over from other donors' samples.

This chain connects TRBV20-1 to TRBJ2-7; D might be TRBD2 (6 bases). The V gene's germline CDR1 is DFQATT and CDR2 SNEGSKA (reference sequence). The ends were cut back, 3 bases at V and 0 bases at J, with 15 bases in the middle. The CDR3 spans 15 residues. Here the CDR3 DNA reads TGCAGTGCTAGGATCCTAGCGCTGAGCTCCTACGAGCAGTACTTC. Translating gives CSARILALSSYEQYF.

A few counts support this clonotype. The chain is built from TRBV24-1 and TRBJ2-2; D might be TRBD1 (6 bases). The germline gives CDR1 KGHDR, CDR2 SFDVKD. This CDR3 is 18 amino acids long. V was cut by 2 bases and J by 0 bases, with 15 bases left in between. CDR3 DNA sequence: TGTGCCACCAGTGATTATAAGACAGGCTATACGAACACCGGGGAGCTGTTTTTT. It specifies CATSDYKTGYTNTGELFF.

This clonotype was seen repeatedly, ten times or more. The genes are TRBV7-8 and TRBJ1-2; unclear D gene. V was shortened by 2 bases and J by 0 bases, with 13 bases between the two germline ends. Germline CDR1 and CDR2: SGHVS and FQNEAQ. The CDR3 totals 16 residues. DNA of the CDR3: TGTGCCAGCAGCTTAAACTCCCCCGGGCCTAACTATGGCTACACCTTC. Translation gives CASSLNSPGPNYGYTF.

This chain joins TRBV6-2 or TRBV6-3 and TRBJ1-1, with TRBD1 as a possible D gene (6 bases). Trimming removed 6 bases at V and 0 bases at J, with 17 bases between. The CDR3 is made up of 16 amino acids. Germline assignment: CDR1 MNHEY and CDR2 SVGEGT. The CDR3 spells CASSRPTTGLNTEAFF. CDR3 nucleotide sequence: TGTGCCAGCAGCCGACCCACGACAGGCTTGAACACTGAAGCTTTCTTT.

The chain has TRBV6-1 and TRBJ2-1; TRBD2 aligns across 10 bases. V lost 5 bases to trimming and J lost 13 bases; unmatched junction nucleotides: 11. Per the germline V gene, CDR1 is MNHNS and CDR2 is SASEGT. The length of the CDR3 is 14 residues. CDR3 DNA sequence: TGTGCCAGCAGTTCCTTGGTCCTAGCGGGAGTTCAGTTCTTC. Amino acid sequence: CASSSLVLAGVQFF.

The chain couples TRBV7-9 to TRBJ2-3; possibly TRBD1 or TRBD2 for D (5 bases each). Trimming took 5 bases from V and 2 from J, leaving 17 bases between them. Germline V gene data show CDR1 as SEHNR and CDR2 as FQNEAQ (reference sequence). CDR3 length: 16 residues. The CDR3 protein is CASSLEGRQFTDTQYF. CDR3 in DNA: TGTGCCAGCAGCCTAGAGGGGCGTCAGTTCACAGATACGCAGTATTTT.

This clonotype has just a few counts. V usage is TRBV7-9 and J usage is TRBJ2-2; D is undetermined. Trimming shortened V by 1 base and J by 2 bases, and 8 bases separated the two germline ends. CDR1 and CDR2 from the germline V gene are SEHNR and FQNEAQ (reference sequence). The length of the CDR3 is 15 residues. CDR3 amino acids: CASSLDTENTGELFF. The CDR3 region has the DNA TGTGCCAGCAGCTTAGATACAGAAAACACCGGGGAGCTGTTTTTT.

This clonotype was recorded a few times. The V call is TRBV27, the J call TRBJ1-6; TRBD1 might be the D (5 bases). V was pared by 1 base and J by 0 bases, with 13 bases between. The length of the CDR3 is 18 residues. CDR1 is MNHEY, CDR2 SMNVEV, per germline (reference sequence). CDR3 protein: CASSLYGGTSSYNSPLHF. CDR3 coding DNA: TGTGCCAGCAGTTTATACGGGGGGACGAGCTCCTATAATTCACCCCTCCACTTT.

This clonotype was observed once. This chain links TRBV30 with TRBJ2-2, with D perhaps matching TRBD1 or TRBD2 (5 bases each). The CDR3 runs to 14 residues. CDR1 and CDR2 (germline): GTSNPN, SVGIG (reference sequence). V dropped 5 bases and J dropped 3 bases, with 13 bases sitting between them. The CDR3: CAWEGLGDTGELFF. The DNA for the CDR3 is TGTGCCTGGGAGGGGCTCGGCGACACCGGGGAGCTGTTTTTT. The variable domain in full, completed from reference TRBV30 and TRBJ2-2, reads SQTIHQWPATLVQPVGSPLSLECTVEGTSNPNLYWYRQAAGRGLQLLFYSVGIGQISSEVPQNLSASRPQDRQFILSSKKLLLSDSGFYLCAWEGLGDTGELFFGEGSRLTVL.